The 31 T cell receptor beta chains below were found in one sample sequenced in a study of siplizumab effects on memory and regulatory T cells. TCRdb's copy holds only in-frame clones and misses some; the assay was immunoSEQ multiplex PCR. The sample includes about 100,000 clones, about 90% of them seen just once. The sequencing input was CD4+ T cells sorted from blood. These receptors originate from a human donor in good health. Some clones in this sample may be carry-over from other donors' samples.

This rearrangement joins TRBV5-4 to TRBJ2-5, with D possibly TRBD2 on 5 matching bases. CDR3 length: 12 residues. V shed 7 bases and J shed 5 bases, with 12 bases lying between them. The germline V gene has CDR1 SGHNT and CDR2 YYREEE (reference sequence). The CDR3 loop reads CASRRAGETQYF. The DNA for the CDR3 is TGTGCCAGCCGGCGGGCGGGTGAGACCCAGTACTTC.

The J gene is TRBJ2-7, the V gene TRBV9; 9 bases line up with TRBD2. Per the germline V gene, CDR1 is SGDLS and CDR2 is YYNGEE. CDR3 length: 15 residues. The ends lost 0 bases at V and 2 bases at J; junction bases unmatched: 3. The CDR3 region is CASSVAASGTYEQYF. As DNA, the CDR3 is TGTGCCAGCAGCGTAGCCGCTAGCGGGACCTACGAGCAGTACTTC.

The CDR3 nucleotides read TGTGCCAGCAGCCGTCAGGGTACGCAGTATTTT. It yields the protein CASSRQGTQYF. The rearrangement links TRBV2 to TRBJ2-3; D is perhaps TRBD1 (5 bases). This CDR3 spans 11 amino acids. The V end lost 6 bases, the J end lost 8 bases, and 9 bases lay between the germline ends. Germline CDR1 and CDR2: SNHLY and FYNNEI.

This clone was seen only a few times. V is TRBV6-1 and J is TRBJ1-1; D gene unclear. The germline V gene has CDR1 MNHNS and CDR2 SASEGT. Trimming removed 6 bases at V and 10 bases at J, with 12 bases between. The CDR3 runs 11 residues. The CDR3 reads CASSPPVVAFF. The CDR3 DNA follows: TGTGCCAGCAGCCCCCCAGTCGTAGCTTTCTTT.

The gene calls are TRBV19 and TRBJ2-2; no clear D. CDR1 LNHDA and CDR2 SQIVND come from the germline V gene (reference sequence). This CDR3 comprises 15 residues. V lost 3 bases and J lost 0, with 8 bases in between. CDR3 sequence reads: CASSISDANTGELFF. DNA for the CDR3: TGTGCCAGTAGTATCTCTGACGCGAACACCGGGGAGCTGTTTTTT. The complete variable domain, with remaining parts taken from reference TRBV19 and TRBJ2-2, reads DGGITQSPKYLFRKEGQNVTLSCEQNLNHDAMYWYRQDPGQGLRLIYYSQIVNDFQKGDIAEGYSVSREKKESFPLTVTSAQKNPTAFYLCASSISDANTGELFFGEGSRLTVL.

The chain has TRBV7-8 and TRBJ2-4, with D unclear. Trimming took 5 bases from V and 0 from J, leaving 26 bases between them. Germline V gene sequence: CDR1 SGHVS, CDR2 FQNEAQ. This CDR3 comprises 20 residues. CDR3 bases: TGTGCCAGCAGCCCCTTTCGGGCAACTACTCATCCCATAGCCAAAAACATTCAGTACTTC. Translating gives CASSPFRATTHPIAKNIQYF.

This chain links TRBV6-5 with TRBJ1-3, with D possibly matching TRBD1 (5 bases). The germline gives CDR1 MNHEY, CDR2 SVGAGI. The CDR3 spans 14 residues. V was cut by 5 bases and J by 1 base, with 9 bases left in between. In DNA form, the CDR3 reads TGTGCCAGCAGTAGGGACGGTTCTGGAAACACCATATATTTT. It is translated as CASSRDGSGNTIYF.

The chain is built from TRBV6-6 and TRBJ1-5; possibly TRBD1 for D (6 bases). Trimming shortened V by 0 bases and J by 0 bases, and 6 bases separated the two germline ends. The CDR3 runs to 15 residues. Germline CDR1 reads MNHNY; CDR2 reads SVGAGI (reference sequence). Here the CDR3 reads CASSYSGGSNQPQHF. CDR3 DNA sequence: TGTGCCAGCAGTTACTCAGGGGGTAGCAATCAGCCCCAGCATTTT.

The chain couples TRBV4-2 to TRBJ2-3; TRBD1 aligns across 10 bases. Germline loops: CDR1 LGHNA, CDR2 YNFKEQ. The CDR3 length is 16 residues. The V gene end was trimmed by 0 bases and the J gene end by 2 bases; junction bases not matched to a gene: 2. This CDR3 is CASSQEDRGITDTQYF. The DNA of the CDR3 is TGTGCCAGCAGCCAAGAGGACAGGGGGATCACAGATACGCAGTATTTT.

This clone was seen only once. This chain joins TRBV27 and TRBJ2-7; D gene unclear. Trimming took off 4 bases at V and 4 bases at J, with 11 bases between the two ends. CDR3 length: 13 residues. Looked up from germline, CDR1 is MNHEY and CDR2 is SMNVEV (reference sequence). The CDR3 here is CASSSPGRYEQYF. CDR3 DNA sequence: TGTGCCAGCAGTTCCCCAGGTCGATACGAGCAGTACTTC.

The rearrangement links TRBV19 to TRBJ1-2, with D maybe TRBD1 (5 bases). From germline, CDR1 is LNHDA and CDR2 SQIVND (reference sequence). The CDR3 contains 14 residues. V lost 5 bases and J lost 1, with 11 bases in between. The CDR3 protein is CASSPAGRNYGYTF. As DNA, the CDR3 is TGTGCCAGTAGTCCCGCAGGGCGTAACTATGGCTACACCTTC. Complete variable domain (other parts from reference TRBV19 and TRBJ1-2): DGGITQSPKYLFRKEGQNVTLSCEQNLNHDAMYWYRQDPGQGLRLIYYSQIVNDFQKGDIAEGYSVSREKKESFPLTVTSAQKNPTAFYLCASSPAGRNYGYTFGSGTRLTVV.

The rearrangement joins TRBV5-1 to TRBJ1-1; D unresolved. Trimming pared 2 bases from V and 7 bases from J, leaving 15 bases between. CDR3 length: 14 residues. Germline CDR1 is SGHRS and CDR2 is YFSETQ. This chain's CDR3 is CASSFRSTLGEAFF. The CDR3 DNA reads as TGCGCCAGCAGCTTCCGAAGCACCCTGGGTGAAGCTTTCTTT.

In the case of this clone: One junction end disagrees with the germline gene, perhaps due to a read error. The gene calls are TRBV7-9 and TRBJ2-1; 7 nucleotides match TRBD2. Germline lookup yields CDR1 SEHNR and CDR2 FQNEAQ (reference sequence). The CDR3 totals 17 residues. The CDR3 nucleotides are TGTGCCAGCACCTTAGAGCGAGGGGCGGGGGACTACAATGAGCAGTTCTTC. Protein sequence: CASTLERGAGDYNEQFF.

V gene TRBV30 combines with J gene TRBJ2-7, with 15 bases that match TRBD2. The CDR3 covers 17 residues. Germline V CDR1 and CDR2: GTSNPN, SVGIG (reference sequence). Trimming took 3 bases from V and 3 from J; bases not matched to a gene: 9. The CDR3 sequence is CAWSGGLAGGLFYEQYF. The CDR3 coding sequence is TGTGCCTGGAGCGGGGGACTAGCGGGAGGACTATTCTACGAGCAGTACTTC. The whole variable domain, filled in from reference TRBV30 and TRBJ2-7, reads SQTIHQWPATLVQPVGSPLSLECTVEGTSNPNLYWYRQAAGRGLQLLFYSVGIGQISSEVPQNLSASRPQDRQFILSSKKLLLSDSGFYLCAWSGGLAGGLFYEQYFGPGTRLTVT.

This chain joins TRBV2 and TRBJ2-1, with a possible D match to TRBD2 (6 bases). The CDR3 contains 16 residues. V was pared by 7 bases and J by 7 bases, with 23 bases between. The germline V gene has CDR1 SNHLY and CDR2 FYNNEI. CDR3 sequence (DNA): TGTGCCAGCAATCAACTTCCGGGACTTGGTGGGAATGAGCAGTTCTTC. Amino acids: CASNQLPGLGGNEQFF.

V gene TRBV19 combines with J gene TRBJ2-3, with 7 positions matching TRBD1. With V trimmed by 7 bases and J by 2 bases, 15 bases remained unmatched. Germline V gene lookup returns CDR1 LNHDA and CDR2 SQIVND (reference sequence). The CDR3 is 17 residues long. The DNA for the CDR3 is TGTGCCAGTATGGGGTCACTGGGGACAGAATACACAGATACGCAGTATTTT. Translated: CASMGSLGTEYTDTQYF.

This chain connects TRBV18 to TRBJ2-7, with D tentatively TRBD2 (6 bases). The ends were cut back, 5 bases at V and 1 base at J, with 12 bases in the middle. This CDR3 has 14 amino acids. Germline CDR1 is KGHSH and CDR2 is LQKENI. The CDR3 nucleotides are TGTGCCAGCTCAGGGGACGGGAGTTCCTACGAGCAGTACTTC. Residues: CASSGDGSSYEQYF. The variable domain in full, with the rest retrieved from reference TRBV18 and TRBJ2-7, is NAGVMQNPRHLVRRRGQEARLRCSPMKGHSHVYWYRQLPEEGLKFMVYLQKENIIDESGMPKERFSAEFPKEGPSILRIQQVVRGDSAAYFCASSGDGSSYEQYFGPGTRLTVT.

V and J are TRBV2 and TRBJ2-7; tentative D call: TRBD1 (5 bases). CDR3 length equals 14 residues. V was pared by 7 bases and J by 2 bases, with 15 bases between. Germline V gives CDR1 SNHLY, CDR2 FYNNEI. The CDR3 region is CASKPDTGAYEQYF. CDR3 coding DNA: TGTGCCAGCAAACCGGACACAGGAGCCTACGAGCAGTACTTC.

The rearrangement joins TRBV5-8 to TRBJ1-5, with D tentatively TRBD1 (5 bases). This CDR3 has 15 residues. Trimming cost V 5 bases and J 6 bases, with 18 bases left between them. Germline CDR1 and CDR2: SGHTS and YDEGEE. CDR3 region: CASSPRGGTGQPQHF. The CDR3 DNA is TGTGCCAGCAGTCCCCGCGGGGGGACCGGTCAGCCCCAGCATTTT.

J is TRBJ1-5 and V is TRBV19; D is undetermined. The CDR3 is 14 amino acids. The V and J ends lost 7 bases and 3 bases respectively, with 13 bases between them. Germline CDR1 reads LNHDA; CDR2 reads SQIVND (reference sequence). The DNA of the CDR3 is TGTGCCAGTACCTATAGAGCGGACAATCAGCCCCAGCATTTT. Amino acid sequence: CASTYRADNQPQHF.

CDR3 protein: CSVVVGNGYTF. DNA of the CDR3: TGCAGCGTTGTCGTGGGGAATGGCTACACCTTC. This chain uses TRBV29-1 with TRBJ1-2, with no clear D. Germline CDR1 reads SQVTM; CDR2 reads ANQGSEA. CDR3 length: 11 amino acids. V lost 4 bases and J 6 bases, leaving 9 bases between the germline ends.

The CDR3 coding sequence is TGTGCCAGCAGTTACGATGGGGGCCTGAATGGAAACACCATATATTTT. Translation: CASSYDGGLNGNTIYF. The chain has TRBV6-6 and TRBJ1-3; perhaps TRBD1 as D (6 bases). V was shortened by 2 bases and J by 3 bases, with 14 bases between the two germline ends. The CDR3 contains 16 residues. Germline V CDR1 and CDR2: MNHNY, SVGAGI (reference sequence).

The chain couples TRBV11-3 to TRBJ2-1, with 7 bases matching TRBD1. Germline values: CDR1 SGHNT, CDR2 YENEEA. V shed 1 base, J shed 0 bases, and the junction held 3 bases outside the gene matches. This CDR3 region has 16 residues. The chain's CDR3 is CASSLGGGASYNEQFF. CDR3 nucleotides: TGTGCCAGCAGCTTAGGAGGGGGCGCCTCCTACAATGAGCAGTTCTTC.

The chain recombines TRBV19 with TRBJ2-7, with D possibly being TRBD2 (6 bases). Trimming cost V 5 bases and J 4 bases, with 12 bases left between them. Per the germline V gene, CDR1 is LNHDA and CDR2 is SQIVND (reference sequence). The CDR3 loop spans 13 amino acids. The CDR3 nucleotides read TGTGCCAGTAGTCCGACTAGTTCGTACGAGCAGTACTTC. Protein sequence: CASSPTSSYEQYF. The whole variable domain, filled in from reference TRBV19 and TRBJ2-7, reads DGGITQSPKYLFRKEGQNVTLSCEQNLNHDAMYWYRQDPGQGLRLIYYSQIVNDFQKGDIAEGYSVSREKKESFPLTVTSAQKNPTAFYLCASSPTSSYEQYFGPGTRLTVT.

This chain connects TRBV5-1 to TRBJ2-2, with TRBD1 matching 8 bases. The CDR3 is 16 amino acids. Unmatched junction bases numbered 5, after V lost 1 base and J lost 3 bases. The germline CDR1 and CDR2 sequences are SGHRS and YFSETQ. The CDR3 DNA sequence: TGCGCCAGCAGCTTGATGGGACAGGCGGACACCGGGGAGCTGTTTTTT. Amino acids: CASSLMGQADTGELFF.

The chain carries TRBV9 and TRBJ2-2, with D possibly being TRBD1 (6 bases). This CDR3 region has 16 residues. The germline V gene encodes CDR1 SGDLS and CDR2 YYNGEE. Trimming removed 0 bases from V and 4 bases from J, with 13 bases in between. The CDR3 loop is CASSVGSGRGTGELFF. The CDR3 nucleotides are TGTGCCAGCAGCGTAGGGTCTGGCAGGGGCACCGGGGAGCTGTTTTTT.

This clone appeared a single time. The chain links TRBV6-1 to TRBJ2-1, with 7 bases lining up with TRBD2. Germline V gene data show CDR1 as MNHNS and CDR2 as SASEGT. CDR3 length equals 12 residues. With 8 bases clipped from V and 8 bases from J, the junction kept 6 bases outside the gene matches. For the CDR3, the DNA is TGTGCCAGCGGGAGGGCCGGGGATGAGCAGTTCTTC. Protein product: CASGRAGDEQFF.

This clone was seen a handful of times. The chain carries TRBV19 and TRBJ1-5; D not certain. The germline V and J ends were trimmed by 6 bases and 5 bases, with 23 bases remaining between them. CDR1 and CDR2 from the germline V gene are LNHDA and SQIVND (reference sequence). The CDR3 loop spans 17 amino acids. This CDR3 is CASSLNKPLTSDQPQHF. The CDR3, as DNA: TGTGCCAGTAGCCTCAACAAACCCCTGACAAGCGATCAGCCCCAGCATTTT.

The rearrangement links TRBV6-5 to TRBJ2-1; D possibly corresponds to TRBD2 (6 bases). CDR1 is MNHEY and CDR2 is SVGAGI in the germline V gene. This CDR3 region has 14 residues. Trimming took 6 bases from V and 5 from J, leaving 14 bases between them. The CDR3 region has the DNA TGTGCCAGCAGCCGCGGGACTTACGACAATGAGCAGTTCTTC. The encoded protein is CASSRGTYDNEQFF.

This clone was seen a single time. This chain connects TRBV5-1 to TRBJ1-4; the D is unclear. Trimming removed 4 bases at V and 7 bases at J, with 11 bases between. The CDR3 is 13 amino acids. Germline assignment: CDR1 SGHRS and CDR2 YFSETQ. For the CDR3, the DNA is TGCGCCAGCAGCCAGGACGTTTTTGAAAAACTGTTTTTT. This sequence encodes CASSQDVFEKLFF.

V usage is TRBV13 and J usage is TRBJ2-7; D not resolved. V was clipped by 1 base and J by 3 bases, with 10 bases between them. The CDR3 spans 14 residues. Germline V gene data show CDR1 as PRHDT and CDR2 as FYEKMQ (reference sequence). CDR3 amino acids: CASSLDGSGYEQYF. Here the CDR3 DNA reads TGTGCCAGCAGCTTAGACGGTTCGGGCTACGAGCAGTACTTC.